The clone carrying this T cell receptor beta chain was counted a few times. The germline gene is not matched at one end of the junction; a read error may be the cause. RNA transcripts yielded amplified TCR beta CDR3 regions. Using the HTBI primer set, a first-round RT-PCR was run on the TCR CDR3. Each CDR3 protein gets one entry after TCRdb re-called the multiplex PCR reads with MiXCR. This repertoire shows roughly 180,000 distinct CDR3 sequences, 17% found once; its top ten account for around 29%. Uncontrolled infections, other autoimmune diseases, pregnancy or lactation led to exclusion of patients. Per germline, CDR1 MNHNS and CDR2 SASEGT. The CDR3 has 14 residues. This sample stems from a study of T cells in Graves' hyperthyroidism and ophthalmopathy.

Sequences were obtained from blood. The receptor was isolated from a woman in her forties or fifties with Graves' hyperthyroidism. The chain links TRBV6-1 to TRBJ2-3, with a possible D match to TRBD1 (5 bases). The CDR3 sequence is CASSPAWATDMQYF. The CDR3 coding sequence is TGTGCCAGCAGTCCCGCCTGGGCGACAGATATGCAGTATTTT.